These 27 T cell receptor beta chains originate from one sample sequenced in a study of blood T cell repertoires in COVID-19. Sequencing used immunoSEQ multiplex PCR; TCRdb keeps in-frame clones, though not all of them. The sample lists around 130,000 clones; under 90% were seen once. Input material: peripheral blood. All receptors come from a woman aged 55-69 years with acute or convalescent COVID-19.

This clone appeared a single time. V gene TRBV24-1 combines with J gene TRBJ1-2; 9 bases agree with TRBD1. The CDR3 runs 14 residues. V dropped 2 bases and J dropped 5; count of bases not matched to a gene: 2. CDR1 is KGHDR, CDR2 SFDVKD, per germline. DNA for the CDR3: TGTGCCACCAGTGATTCACAGGGGGCGTATGGCTACACCTTC. Residues: CATSDSQGAYGYTF.

The chain recombines TRBV24-1 with TRBJ1-1, with unresolved D. V lost 8 bases and J 1 base, leaving 10 bases between the germline ends. The CDR3 sequence is 13 residues long. Germline assignment: CDR1 KGHDR and CDR2 SFDVKD. The chain's CDR3 is CATKEGANTEAFF. CDR3 DNA: TGTGCCACCAAAGAGGGAGCGAACACTGAAGCTTTCTTT.

This clone was observed a few times. The V call is TRBV25-1, the J call TRBJ1-2; D ambiguous. The CDR3 runs to 11 residues. V was trimmed by 5 bases and J by 5 bases, leaving 6 bases between them. Germline lookup yields CDR1 MGHDK and CDR2 SYGVNS. The CDR3 here is CASSQAYGYTF. The CDR3 DNA reads TGTGCCAGCAGTCAAGCATATGGCTACACCTTC.

This clone occurred once. This chain connects TRBV2 to TRBJ1-1; a weak D match, TRBD1 (6 bases). Trimming pared 0 bases from V and 8 bases from J, leaving 31 bases between. Germline V gene lookup returns CDR1 SNHLY and CDR2 FYNNEI. The CDR3 loop spans 20 amino acids. The CDR3 is CASSEALQGGQGRYRAEAFF. CDR3 in DNA: TGTGCCAGCAGTGAAGCGCTTCAGGGAGGGCAGGGGAGGTATCGGGCAGAAGCTTTCTTT.

The rearrangement links TRBV27 to TRBJ1-2; 7 positions match TRBD1. Germline CDR1 MNHEY, CDR2 SMNVEV (reference sequence). Unmatched junction bases numbered 14, after V lost 6 bases and J lost 4 bases. The CDR3 covers 16 residues. CDR3 nucleotide sequence: TGTGCCAGCAGCCCAGCAGGGGGAAAAGAGGTCTATGGCTACACCTTC. It is translated as CASSPAGGKEVYGYTF.

J is TRBJ1-4 and V is TRBV2; possible D gene TRBD1, 6 bases. Trimming stripped 6 bases from V and 7 bases from J, with 15 bases between. CDR1 is SNHLY, CDR2 FYNNEI, per germline. The CDR3 sequence is 14 residues long. The CDR3 DNA reads as TGTGCCAGCAGCCTACAGGGTAGTGCTGAAAAACTGTTTTTT. It codes for CASSLQGSAEKLFF.

The V and J genes are TRBV4-1 and TRBJ1-2, with 8 bases identical to TRBD1. CDR3 length equals 15 residues. Germline V CDR1 and CDR2: MGHRA, YSYEKL. V was pared by 4 bases and J by 4 bases, with 8 bases of the junction left unmatched. CDR3 region: CASSLNRGTGYGYTF. DNA of the CDR3: TGCGCCAGCAGCCTTAATCGCGGGACAGGCTATGGCTACACCTTC.

This clone was counted only a few times. CDR3 protein: CASSPLTGDYGYTF. In nucleotides, the CDR3 is TGTGCCAGCAGTCCCTTGACAGGAGACTATGGCTACACCTTC. This chain connects TRBV3-1 (or the pseudogene TRBV3-2) to TRBJ1-2; D perhaps matches TRBD1 (6 bases). V was cut by 6 bases and J by 3 bases, with 14 bases left in between. Germline lookup yields CDR1 LGHDT and CDR2 YNNKEL (reference sequence). CDR3 length equals 14 residues.

This clone has just one count. The V call is TRBV11-2, the J call TRBJ2-4; 11 nucleotides agree with TRBD1. The CDR3 spans 16 residues. Trimming took 1 base from V and 7 from J; bases not matched to a gene: 6. Per the germline V gene, CDR1 is SGHAT and CDR2 is FQNNGV. As DNA, the CDR3 is TGTGCCAGCAGCTTAGCCGGGACAGGGGGGTTTAACATTCAGTACTTC. Translating gives CASSLAGTGGFNIQYF.

V is TRBV18 and J is TRBJ1-2; 9 positions match TRBD1. Trimming at V came to 0 bases and at J to 8 bases, leaving 13 bases not matched to a gene. This CDR3 contains 17 residues. Germline values: CDR1 KGHSH, CDR2 LQKENI. In DNA, the CDR3 is TGTGCCAGCTCACCACCGGGACAGGGCATTCTTGCTCGAGGCTACACCTTC. It encodes CASSPPGQGILARGYTF.

The chain combines TRBV14 with TRBJ1-2; no reliable D call. The ends were cut back, 4 bases at V and 4 bases at J, with 13 bases in the middle. The CDR3 is 14 amino acids. Germline lookup yields CDR1 SGHDN and CDR2 FVKESK. For the CDR3, the DNA is TGTGCCAGCAGCCCCACGGGATTTGGCTATGGCTACACCTTC. Translated: CASSPTGFGYGYTF.

This clone was counted a few times. This chain connects TRBV19 to TRBJ1-1; D gene unclear. The CDR3 is 14 amino acids. Germline V gives CDR1 LNHDA, CDR2 SQIVND (reference sequence). V was trimmed by 8 bases and J by 4 bases, leaving 17 bases between them. CDR3 region: CASVTLPRVTEAFF. CDR3 in DNA: TGTGCCAGTGTCACCCTACCGCGGGTCACTGAAGCTTTCTTT.

This chain links TRBV11-2 with TRBJ1-6, with unresolved D. Germline CDR1 and CDR2: SGHAT and FQNNGV. CDR3 size: 14 residues. Deletions cut 2 bases from V and 7 bases from J, with 9 bases between. DNA of the CDR3: TGTGCCAGCAGCTTAACCCGAGAAAATTCACCCCTCCACTTT. It yields the protein CASSLTRENSPLHF.

The chain has TRBV18 and TRBJ2-1; 12 bases agree with TRBD2. The V segment lost 5 bases and the J segment 5 bases; nucleotides outside the gene matches: 7. The CDR3 spans 16 residues. Germline V gives CDR1 KGHSH, CDR2 LQKENI. CDR3 in DNA: TGTGCCAGCTCAACGACTAGCGGGGGAATTAACAATGAGCAGTTCTTC. Protein sequence: CASSTTSGGINNEQFF.

The V call is TRBV28, the J call TRBJ1-1; TRBD1 is a possible D gene (5 bases). Trimming cost V 5 bases and J 0 bases, with 10 bases left between them. Germline lookup yields CDR1 MDHEN and CDR2 SYDVKM. There are 14 residues in the CDR3. CDR3 sequence: CASSKGHLNTEAFF. CDR3 DNA sequence: TGTGCCAGCAGTAAGGGGCACCTGAACACTGAAGCTTTCTTT.

The V call is TRBV3-1 (or the pseudogene TRBV3-2), the J call TRBJ1-6; D not resolved. From germline, CDR1 is LGHDT and CDR2 YNNKEL (reference sequence). This CDR3 has 15 residues. Trimming shortened V by 2 bases and J by 10 bases, and 15 bases separated the two germline ends. CDR3: CASSQNEGRGSPLHF. The CDR3, as DNA: TGTGCCAGCAGCCAAAATGAGGGTAGAGGCTCACCCCTCCACTTT.

V is TRBV6-1 and J is TRBJ1-6; no definite D call. The V gene's germline CDR1 is MNHNS and CDR2 SASEGT. V was clipped by 2 bases and J by 6 bases, with 14 bases between them. There are 16 residues in the CDR3. In DNA form, the CDR3 reads TGTGCCAGCAGTGAATTTCCGGGGATCGGTAATTCACCCCTCCACTTT. Residues: CASSEFPGIGNSPLHF.

The chain has TRBV18 and TRBJ1-6, with 7 positions matching TRBD1. This CDR3 is 16 amino acids long. Germline V gives CDR1 KGHSH, CDR2 LQKENI. With V trimmed by 6 bases and J by 7 bases, 12 bases remained unmatched. The CDR3 loop is CASSQQGPYGNSPLHF. The CDR3 DNA reads TGTGCCAGCTCCCAACAGGGGCCCTATGGCAATTCACCCCTCCACTTT.

This chain connects TRBV7-2 to TRBJ1-1; no clear D. Germline V lookup: CDR1 SGHTA, CDR2 FQGNSA. Between the trimmed V and J ends, which lost 5 bases and 10 bases, there was a span of 20 bases. CDR3 length: 14 residues. The CDR3 sequence: CASSLSSGRRGAFF. The CDR3 DNA follows: TGTGCCAGCAGCCTGTCATCGGGCCGCCGGGGAGCTTTCTTT.

The chain couples TRBV3-1 (or the pseudogene TRBV3-2) to TRBJ1-2; 8 nucleotides align to TRBD1. Looked up from germline, CDR1 is LGHDT and CDR2 is YNNKEL (reference sequence). The V gene end was trimmed by 0 bases and the J gene end by 7 bases; junction bases not matched to a gene: 10. The CDR3 is 16 amino acids. The CDR3 nucleotides read TGTGCCAGCAGCCAAGATTCGGCGTCAGGGGGCCTTGGCTACACCTTC. As protein: CASSQDSASGGLGYTF.

The chain combines TRBV7-3 with TRBJ2-5; 7 bases align to TRBD1. Germline V gene sequence: CDR1 SGHTA, CDR2 FQGTGA. The CDR3 spans 15 residues. J was trimmed by 5 bases and V by 4 bases; bases with no gene match: 10. DNA for the CDR3: TGTGCCAGCAGCTCTAACGGACAGGACGGGGAGACCCAGTACTTC. Translating it yields CASSSNGQDGETQYF.

Here the CDR3 reads CASSDGGQGNYGYTF. The DNA of the CDR3 is TGTGCCAGCAGTGACGGGGGACAGGGGAATTATGGCTACACCTTC. The genes are TRBV6-1 and TRBJ1-2; TRBD1 aligns across 10 bases. Germline trimming cut 3 bases from V and 5 bases from J; bases unmatched to any gene: 6. The V gene's germline CDR1 is MNHNS and CDR2 SASEGT. The CDR3 is 15 amino acids.

The chain carries TRBV6-2 or TRBV6-3 and TRBJ2-5; 7 bases map to TRBD2. The CDR3 has 15 amino acids. Germline V gene sequence: CDR1 MNHEY, CDR2 SVGEGT. Trimming cost V 5 bases and J 4 bases; bases outside gene matches: 10. The CDR3 spells CASSPQAGQGETQYF. As DNA, the CDR3 is TGTGCCAGCAGTCCACAAGCGGGGCAGGGAGAGACCCAGTACTTC.

The rearrangement uses TRBV5-5 and TRBJ1-5, with 7 positions matching TRBD1. The CDR3 consists of 18 residues. The germline V gene encodes CDR1 SGHKS and CDR2 YYEKEE (reference sequence). The trim removed 5 bases at V and 0 bases at J, leaving 14 bases unmatched. DNA for the CDR3: TGTGCCAGCAGTGAATGGCTGACAGGGAGCAGTAGCAATCAGCCCCAGCATTTT. This sequence encodes CASSEWLTGSSSNQPQHF.

The chain recombines TRBV28 with TRBJ1-1; a possible D gene is TRBD1 (6 bases). The germline CDR1 and CDR2 sequences are MDHEN and SYDVKM. V was trimmed by 4 bases and J by 1 base, leaving 10 bases between them. The CDR3 contains 14 residues. The DNA for the CDR3 is TGTGCCAGCAGTTCCAGGGGTGAGAACACTGAAGCTTTCTTT. This codes for CASSSRGENTEAFF.

The V gene is TRBV2, the J gene TRBJ1-5; D may be TRBD1 (5 bases). V was pared by 2 bases and J by 2 bases, with 10 bases between. Germline V CDR1 and CDR2: SNHLY, FYNNEI. This CDR3 comprises 15 residues. The chain's CDR3 is CASSERGGRNQPQHF. In DNA, the CDR3 is TGTGCCAGCAGTGAAAGGGGTGGACGCAATCAGCCCCAGCATTTT.

J is TRBJ1-4 and V is TRBV5-1; perhaps TRBD1 as D (5 bases). CDR3 length: 18 amino acids. In germline, CDR1 is SGHRS, CDR2 YFSETQ. V lost 4 bases, J lost 0 bases, and 19 bases lay in between. The CDR3, as DNA: TGCGCCAGCAGCCTCTTCCCTCCCGACAGTGCAACTAATGAAAAACTGTTTTTT. It is translated as CASSLFPPDSATNEKLFF.